The rows below give T cell receptor beta chains drawn from one sample of a study of cytomegalovirus exposure and HLA in healthy donors. Clones were sequenced by immunoSEQ multiplex PCR, and TCRdb holds only the in-frame ones, with some missing. Recorded here are fewer than 150,000 clones; the top ten clones represent about 2.1%. The sequencing sample was made of PBMCs. The source is a woman in her sixties in good health and CMV-seronegative. The CDR3 runs from the conserved cysteine through the conserved F or W. Fields, in order: D gene, V gene, J gene, CDR3 protein, CDR3 DNA. D genes are given only for firm matches.

D: TRBD1
V: TRBV4-1
J: TRBJ1-4
CDR3: CASSRSTGAGEKLFF
DNA: TGCGCCAGCAGCCGATCGACAGGGGCGGGGGAAAAACTGTTTTTT

D: TRBD1
V: TRBV7-3
J: TRBJ2-7
CDR3: CASSQWTGGLYEQYF
DNA: TGTGCCAGCAGCCAGTGGACAGGGGGCTTGTACGAGCAGTACTTC

D: TRBD1
V: TRBV28
J: TRBJ2-7
CDR3: CASSTGTGYEQYF
DNA: TGTGCCAGCAGTACCGGGACAGGGTACGAGCAGTACTTC

D: TRBD2
V: TRBV7-7
J: TRBJ2-1
CDR3: CASSLGAGGSYNEQFF
DNA: TGTGCTAGCAGCTTAGGTGCGGGGGGCTCCTACAATGAGCAGTTCTTC

D: NA
V: TRBV11-2
J: TRBJ1-1
CDR3: CASSLDQGNTEAFF
DNA: TGTGCCAGCAGCTTAGATCAGGGGAACACTGAAGCTTTCTTT

D: NA
V: TRBV28
J: TRBJ2-7
CDR3: CASLPGGGTGLYEQYF
DNA: TGTGCCAGTCTCCCCGGCGGGGGGACAGGGCTCTACGAGCAGTACTTC

D: NA
V: TRBV5-6
J: TRBJ2-7
CDR3: CASSLGVAELPEQYF
DNA: TGTGCCAGCAGCTTGGGGGTAGCGGAGCTACCCGAGCAGTACTTC

D: TRBD1
V: TRBV28
J: TRBJ1-1
CDR3: CASSFGTAFNPQQAFF
DNA: TGTGCCAGCAGTTTCGGGACAGCGTTTAACCCACAACAAGCTTTCTTT

D: NA
V: TRBV11-3
J: TRBJ2-5
CDR3: CASSLGTQETQYF
DNA: TGTGCCAGCAGCTTAGGGACTCAAGAGACCCAGTACTTC

D: NA
V: TRBV19
J: TRBJ2-7
CDR3: CASSMGPGDYEQYF
DNA: TGTGCCAGTAGTATGGGGCCAGGGGACTACGAGCAGTACTTC

D: TRBD1
V: TRBV6-5
J: TRBJ1-1
CDR3: CASGSATGSTEAFF
DNA: TGTGCCAGCGGCTCGGCGACAGGGTCCACTGAAGCTTTCTTT

D: NA
V: TRBV10-1
J: TRBJ2-7
CDR3: CASSTETGRVEQYF
DNA: TGCGCCAGCAGTACGGAGACCGGGCGGGTCGAGCAGTACTTC

D: TRBD2
V: TRBV4-1
J: TRBJ2-7
CDR3: CASSRSGAGASYEQYF
DNA: TGCGCCAGCAGCAGGTCCGGGGCGGGAGCATCCTACGAGCAGTACTTC

D: TRBD2
V: TRBV28
J: TRBJ2-5
CDR3: CASSPTSRLAEKETQYF
DNA: TGTGCCAGCAGTCCGACCTCTAGACTAGCCGAAAAAGAGACCCAGTACTTC

D: TRBD1
V: TRBV5-4
J: TRBJ1-6
CDR3: CASSPGTGGNSPLHF
DNA: TGTGCCAGCAGCCCAGGGACAGGCGGAAATTCACCCCTCCACTTT

D: NA
V: TRBV19
J: TRBJ1-2
CDR3: CASRNSYYYGYTF
DNA: TGTGCCAGTAGAAACAGTTACTACTATGGCTACACCTTC

D: TRBD1
V: TRBV19
J: TRBJ1-6
CDR3: CASSPRGTGYNSPLHF
DNA: TGTGCCAGTAGTCCGCGGGGGACAGGGTATAATTCACCCCTCCACTTT

D: TRBD2
V: TRBV28
J: TRBJ2-1
CDR3: CASSPPPGLVDEQFF
DNA: TGTGCCAGCAGTCCACCTCCGGGACTAGTGGATGAGCAGTTCTTC

D: NA
V: TRBV2
J: TRBJ1-6
CDR3: CASSNGIPKIPLHF
DNA: TGTGCCAGCAGCAACGGGATCCCAAAAATACCCCTCCACTTT

D: TRBD1
V: TRBV19
J: TRBJ1-6
CDR3: CASSTTGGLYNSPLHF
DNA: TGTGCCAGTAGTACTACAGGGGGCCTCTATAATTCACCCCTCCACTTT

D: TRBD2
V: TRBV7-8
J: TRBJ2-7
CDR3: CASSLYAGTSGGFSHEQYF
DNA: TGTGCCAGCAGCTTATACGCAGGGACTAGCGGGGGGTTTTCCCACGAGCAGTACTTC

D: TRBD1
V: TRBV6-6
J: TRBJ2-5
CDR3: CASSPRDRGNQETQYF
DNA: TGTGCCAGCAGTCCAAGGGACAGGGGCAACCAAGAGACCCAGTACTTC

D: NA
V: TRBV5-8
J: TRBJ2-1
CDR3: CASSPTGVRSYNEQFF
DNA: TGTGCCAGCAGCCCGACGGGGGTCCGCTCCTACAATGAGCAGTTCTTC

D: TRBD1
V: TRBV6-5
J: TRBJ1-1
CDR3: CASSWDRGNTEAFF
DNA: TGTGCCAGCAGTTGGGACAGGGGGAACACTGAAGCTTTCTTT

D: TRBD2
V: TRBV5-1
J: TRBJ2-7
CDR3: CASSRRTSGRLEQYF
DNA: TGCGCCAGCAGCCGGAGGACTAGCGGGAGGCTCGAGCAGTACTTC

D: NA
V: TRBV19
J: TRBJ1-5
CDR3: CASTWRGDQPQHF
DNA: TGTGCCAGTACGTGGCGGGGCGATCAGCCCCAGCATTTT

D: TRBD2
V: TRBV4-1
J: TRBJ2-1
CDR3: CASSSSGGDYNEQFF
DNA: TGCGCCAGCAGCAGTAGCGGGGGGGATTACAATGAGCAGTTCTTC

D: TRBD1
V: TRBV6-5
J: TRBJ1-5
CDR3: CASRERTGGDQPQHF
DNA: TGTGCCAGCAGAGAAAGGACAGGGGGCGATCAGCCCCAGCATTTT

D: TRBD1
V: TRBV10-3
J: TRBJ2-7
CDR3: CAISELPGQGDEQYF
DNA: TGTGCCATCAGTGAGTTACCGGGACAGGGCGACGAGCAGTACTTC

D: TRBD1
V: TRBV5-1
J: TRBJ1-3
CDR3: CASRQGPTSAGNTIYF
DNA: TGCGCCAGCAGACAGGGGCCGACCTCGGCTGGAAACACCATATATTTT

D: NA
V: TRBV2
J: TRBJ1-5
CDR3: CASSEEYNQPQHF
DNA: TGTGCCAGCAGTGAAGAATACAATCAGCCCCAGCATTTT

D: NA
V: TRBV10-2
J: TRBJ2-7
CDR3: CATREWAYEQYF
DNA: TGCGCCACCCGAGAGTGGGCCTACGAGCAGTACTTC

D: NA
V: TRBV19
J: TRBJ2-5
CDR3: CASSIQANQETQYF
DNA: TGTGCCAGTAGTATACAGGCTAACCAAGAGACCCAGTACTTC

D: NA
V: TRBV7-9
J: TRBJ1-2
CDR3: CASSYGGRKSATNYGYTF
DNA: TGTGCCAGCAGCTACGGGGGAAGAAAGAGCGCCACTAACTATGGCTACACCTTC

D: NA
V: TRBV9
J: TRBJ1-5
CDR3: CASSGDPGATQPQHF
DNA: TGTGCCAGCAGCGGAGATCCAGGGGCAACTCAGCCCCAGCATTTT

D: TRBD1
V: TRBV15
J: TRBJ1-3
CDR3: CATSREDRLGNTIYF
DNA: TGTGCCACCAGCAGAGAGGACAGGCTCGGAAACACCATATATTTT

D: NA
V: TRBV27
J: TRBJ2-6
CDR3: CASSSQTDSPGANVLTF
DNA: TGTGCCAGCAGTTCCCAAACGGACAGCCCTGGGGCCAACGTCCTGACTTTC

D: NA
V: TRBV2
J: TRBJ2-6
CDR3: CASSKRAGANVLTF
DNA: TGTGCCAGCAGTAAGCGGGCTGGGGCCAACGTCCTGACTTTC

D: TRBD1
V: TRBV5-5
J: TRBJ2-1
CDR3: CASSRKQGASYNEQFF
DNA: TGTGCCAGCAGCAGGAAACAGGGGGCTTCCTACAATGAGCAGTTCTTC

D: NA
V: TRBV2
J: TRBJ2-2
CDR3: CASSDPGGSGELFF
DNA: TGTGCCAGCAGCGACCCCGGGGGAAGCGGGGAGCTGTTTTTT

D: NA
V: TRBV5-1
J: TRBJ1-3
CDR3: CASSTGLSGNTIYF
DNA: TGCGCCAGCAGCACAGGGCTCTCTGGAAACACCATATATTTT

D: NA
V: TRBV5-1
J: TRBJ2-1
CDR3: CASSFTGTHTPFF
DNA: TGCGCCAGCAGCTTTACAGGTACCCACACTCCGTTCTTC

D: NA
V: TRBV27
J: TRBJ2-3
CDR3: CASSQRLGVRIDTQYF
DNA: TGTGCCAGCAGTCAAAGACTAGGGGTGAGGATTGATACGCAGTATTTT

D: TRBD2
V: TRBV2
J: TRBJ2-1
CDR3: CASSERVLAGGRNEQFF
DNA: TGTGCCAGCAGTGAAAGGGTTTTAGCGGGAGGGAGGAATGAGCAGTTCTTC

D: NA
V: TRBV6-1
J: TRBJ1-4
CDR3: CASSEATREKLFF
DNA: TGTGCCAGCAGTGAAGCCACCAGGGAAAAACTGTTTTTT

D: NA
V: TRBV10-2
J: TRBJ1-5
CDR3: CASSSGMSNQPQHF
DNA: TGCGCCAGCAGTTCGGGGATGAGCAATCAGCCCCAGCATTTT

D: TRBD2
V: TRBV7-2
J: TRBJ2-5
CDR3: CASSSGTSGGQETQYF
DNA: TGTGCCAGCAGCTCCGGGACTAGCGGGGGACAAGAGACCCAGTACTTC